The rows below give T cell receptor beta chains drawn from one sample of a study of CD8+CD57+ T cells in acquired aplastic anemia. TCRdb passed the reads through MiXCR, listing each CDR3 protein once. The repertoire holds some 220,000 distinct CDR3 sequences, with roughly 33% as singletons. Input material: sorted CD4+, CD8+, or CD8+CD57+ T cells (not recorded which) from PBMCs. All receptors derive from a human donor in good health, serving as a control. Each CDR3 is given with its conserved first and last residue. D genes are given only for firm matches. Clone sizes are given selectively: once, few, many, or a class where the clone is expanded.

NA	TRBV5-4	NA	TRBJ1-5	CASSFGDGQPQHF	TGTGCCAGCAGCTTTGGGGACGGGCAGCCCCAGCATTTT
TRBD2	TRBV5-8	NA	TRBJ2-2	CASRAGGRDTGELFF	TGTGCCAGCAGGGCCGGCGGGAGGGACACCGGGGAGCTGTTTTTT
TRBD1	TRBV19	NA	TRBJ1-6	CASSTSPGTVNSPLHF	TGTGCCAGTAGTACCAGTCCCGGGACAGTTAATTCACCCCTCCACTTT
NA	TRBV20-1	many	TRBJ2-1	CSASSWGNEQFF	TGCAGTGCTAGTAGTTGGGGCAATGAGCAGTTCTTC
NA	TRBV6-5	many	TRBJ1-1	CASSYSGVAFF	TGTGCCAGCAGTTACTCAGGGGTGGCTTTCTTT
TRBD1	TRBV24-1	NA	TRBJ1-1	CASSDGTGLTEAFF	TGTGCCAGCAGTGACGGGACAGGGCTCACTGAAGCTTTCTTT
NA	TRBV5-5	many	TRBJ2-7	CASSLPGNPNEQYF	TGTGCCAGCAGCTTGCCGGGGAATCCCAACGAGCAGTACTTC
NA	TRBV7-2	NA	TRBJ2-5	CASSLGVVRRQETQYF	TGTGCCAGCAGCTTAGGAGTGGTCAGGAGACAAGAGACCCAGTACTTC
TRBD2	TRBV4-1	NA	TRBJ2-3	CASSQGTLTSGAGDTQCF	TGCGCCAGCAGCCAAGGAACCCTCACTAGCGGAGCCGGGGATACGCAGTGTTTT
NA	TRBV12-3/TRBV12-4	many	TRBJ1-2	CASSHTLRGYTF	TGTGCCAGCAGCCACACCCTAAGGGGCTACACCTTC
TRBD1	TRBV10-3	many	TRBJ1-2	CAISESPGTGGSGYTF	TGTGCCATCAGTGAGTCGCCCGGGACAGGGGGAAGTGGCTACACCTTC
TRBD1	TRBV5-1	NA	TRBJ2-7	CASSLGSTSRGEQYF	TGCGCCAGCAGCTTGGGGTCTACGTCCAGGGGGGAGCAGTACTTC
TRBD1	TRBV2	NA	TRBJ1-3	CASGDRGLPGNTIYF	TGTGCCAGCGGGGACAGGGGGCTGCCTGGAAACACCATATATTTT
TRBD1	TRBV5-1	many	TRBJ2-3	CASSFDRGPDTQYF	TGCGCCAGCAGCTTTGACAGGGGGCCAGATACGCAGTATTTT
NA	TRBV2	few	TRBJ1-4	CASSDGLVGYGKLFF	TGTGCCAGCAGTGATGGGCTAGTGGGATACGGAAAACTGTTTTTT
NA	TRBV19	NA	TRBJ1-2	CASSIDGTSGNTF	TGTGCCAGTAGTATTGACGGGACCTCTGGAAACACCTTC
TRBD1	TRBV20-1	NA	TRBJ1-1	CSAGSQGAYTEAFF	TGCAGTGCGGGCTCTCAGGGGGCATATACTGAAGCTTTCTTT
TRBD1	TRBV10-3	many	TRBJ2-7	CATGEINRGSYEQYF	TGTGCCACAGGGGAAATTAACAGGGGTTCCTACGAGCAGTACTTC
NA	TRBV12-3/TRBV12-4	many	TRBJ2-2	CASSRTGELFF	TGTGCCAGCAGTCGGACCGGGGAGCTGTTTTTT
NA	TRBV6-1	many	TRBJ2-7	CASSLRTVYEQYF	TGTGCCAGCAGTCTTAGGACGGTCTACGAGCAGTACTTC
NA	TRBV5-1	NA	TRBJ2-5	CASSLAIGVETQYF	TGCGCCAGCAGCTTGGCCATAGGGGTAGAGACCCAGTACTTC
NA	TRBV29-1	few	TRBJ2-7	CSAEGSGYEQYF	TGCAGCGCCGAGGGAAGTGGGTACGAGCAGTACTTC
NA	TRBV10-3	NA	TRBJ2-7	CAIKALGVYEQYF	TGTGCCATCAAAGCTTTGGGAGTCTACGAGCAGTACTTC
NA	TRBV24-1	NA	TRBJ2-7	CATSAGETYEQYF	TGTGCCACCAGTGCTGGCGAGACCTACGAGCAGTACTTC
NA	TRBV5-1	few	TRBJ2-5	CASRRGTGFDPQETQYF	TGCGCCAGCAGACGCGGAACAGGTTTCGATCCCCAAGAGACCCAGTACTTC
TRBD2	TRBV7-9	many	TRBJ2-7	CASSLKRGRSYEQYF	TGTGCCAGCAGCCTAAAGCGGGGCCGCTCCTACGAGCAGTACTTC
NA	TRBV2	many	TRBJ1-4	CASSPDAAEKLFF	TGTGCCAGCAGTCCGGACGCGGCCGAAAAACTGTTTTTT
TRBD1	TRBV7-2	once	TRBJ1-6	CAGSPTGGSSPLHF	TGTGCCGGCAGCCCGACAGGGGGAAGTTCGCCCCTCCACTTT
TRBD2	TRBV7-3	many	TRBJ2-3	CASSLPGLGVPDTQYF	TGTGCCAGCAGCTTACCGGGACTAGGGGTACCAGATACGCAGTATTTT
TRBD2	TRBV25-1	NA	TRBJ2-1	CASGTSGYNEQFF	TGTGCCAGCGGGACTAGCGGCTACAATGAGCAGTTCTTC
NA	TRBV7-2	NA	TRBJ2-7	CASSQGSNYEQYF	TGTGCCAGCAGCCAGGGGTCTAACTACGAGCAGTACTTC
TRBD1	TRBV7-2	many	TRBJ1-2	CASSPQGSDYGYTF	TGTGCCAGCAGCCCACAGGGGTCGGACTATGGCTACACCTTC